This T cell receptor beta chain was observed in a study of T cell repertoires in cytomegalovirus infection. About the study: CMV epitopes that were recently identified and HLA-C-restricted were used alongside well-studied HLA-B-restricted ones. CMV infection and matching HLA type were both indicated by public TCR beta signatures.

A single record per CDR3 protein comes from TCRdb applying MiXCR to the reads. The table records hundreds of thousands of distinct CDR3 sequences, about 39% of them present only once. Study observations and caveats: Of the TCR beta families, the public ones yielded a cumulative frequency that identified carriers of CMV plus the relevant HLA.

Germline assignment: CDR1 SGHTA and CDR2 FQGNSA. This CDR3 is built from 16 residues. The V segment lost 5 bases and the J segment 7 bases; nucleotides outside the gene matches: 10. Note on this clonotype: What it binds is not known.

The sequence was collected from a human donor in good health (CMV status not recorded). Some clones in this sample may be carry-over from other donors' samples. This specimen consisted of cultured PBMCs, obtained from culture after CMV antigen stimulation. The chain recombines TRBV7-2 with TRBJ2-2; 10 bases line up with TRBD2. CDR3 residues: CASSPLTSGDRGELFF. The CDR3, as DNA: TGTGCCAGCAGCCCCCTTACTAGCGGGGATCGCGGGGAGCTGTTTTTT.